Listed below are T cell receptor beta chains from one sample, sequenced in a study of cytomegalovirus exposure and HLA in healthy donors. The data were produced by immunoSEQ multiplex PCR, yet TCRdb's version contains in-frame clones alone and is incomplete. The sample has under 250,000 clones, about 78% seen once. Sequencing was carried out using PBMCs. These receptors originate from a male donor in good health and CMV-seronegative. The CDR3 runs from the conserved cysteine through the conserved F or W. Fields, in order: clone size, D gene, V gene, J gene, CDR3 protein, CDR3 DNA. D genes are given only for firm matches. Clone size is given for some rows only: seen once, a few or many times, or a class if the clone is expanded.

clone_size: .; d_call: TRBD1; v_call: TRBV10-3; j_call: TRBJ2-3; cdr3_aa: CAAQQGATQYF; cdr3_nt: TGTGCCGCTCAACAGGGGGCTACGCAGTATTTT
clone_size: .; d_call: .; v_call: TRBV5-5; j_call: TRBJ2-1; cdr3_aa: CASSHGQTLWNEQFF; cdr3_nt: TGTGCCAGCAGCCACGGCCAGACTTTATGGAATGAGCAGTTCTTC
clone_size: .; d_call: TRBD1; v_call: TRBV5-1; j_call: TRBJ1-1; cdr3_aa: CASSLTGGTEAFF; cdr3_nt: TGCGCCAGCAGCTTGACAGGGGGCACTGAAGCTTTCTTT
clone_size: .; d_call: .; v_call: TRBV30; j_call: TRBJ2-7; cdr3_aa: CAWSAGPYEQYF; cdr3_nt: TGTGCCTGGAGCGCGGGTCCCTACGAGCAGTACTTC
clone_size: .; d_call: TRBD2; v_call: TRBV6-5; j_call: TRBJ2-1; cdr3_aa: CASQRLAGNEQFF; cdr3_nt: TGTGCCAGCCAACGACTAGCCGGGAATGAGCAGTTCTTC
clone_size: .; d_call: .; v_call: TRBV19; j_call: TRBJ2-1; cdr3_aa: CASSIYRAGEQFF; cdr3_nt: TGTGCCAGTAGTATCTACAGGGCAGGCGAGCAGTTCTTC
clone_size: few; d_call: TRBD2; v_call: TRBV13; j_call: TRBJ2-7; cdr3_aa: CASSSKFREVHEQYF; cdr3_nt: TGTGCCAGCAGCTCAAAGTTCCGGGAGGTCCACGAGCAGTACTTC
clone_size: .; d_call: TRBD2; v_call: TRBV5-6; j_call: TRBJ2-5; cdr3_aa: CASTDLRAGGETQYF; cdr3_nt: TGTGCCAGCACCGATCTAAGGGCCGGGGGGGAGACCCAGTACTTC
clone_size: .; d_call: TRBD1; v_call: TRBV27; j_call: TRBJ1-5; cdr3_aa: CASSLSTGFRQPQHF; cdr3_nt: TGTGCCAGCAGTTTGTCGACAGGGTTCCGCCAGCCCCAGCATTTT
clone_size: .; d_call: .; v_call: TRBV2; j_call: TRBJ2-5; cdr3_aa: CASREGIREQYF; cdr3_nt: TGTGCCAGCAGGGAGGGTATTCGTGAGCAGTACTTC
clone_size: .; d_call: TRBD2; v_call: TRBV2; j_call: TRBJ2-7; cdr3_aa: CASNPSGSSSYEQYF; cdr3_nt: TGTGCCAGCAATCCGAGCGGGAGTAGCTCCTACGAGCAGTACTTC
clone_size: .; d_call: .; v_call: TRBV10-1; j_call: TRBJ1-1; cdr3_aa: CASSENPNTEAFF; cdr3_nt: TGCGCCAGCAGTGAGAATCCTAACACTGAAGCTTTCTTT
clone_size: .; d_call: .; v_call: TRBV11-2; j_call: TRBJ2-1; cdr3_aa: CASSLEGLPYNEQFF; cdr3_nt: TGTGCCAGCAGCTTAGAGGGACTCCCCTACAATGAGCAGTTCTTC
clone_size: .; d_call: TRBD1; v_call: TRBV28; j_call: TRBJ1-1; cdr3_aa: CASSKRQGNTEAFF; cdr3_nt: TGTGCCAGCAGTAAAAGACAGGGGAACACTGAAGCTTTCTTT
clone_size: .; d_call: .; v_call: TRBV19; j_call: TRBJ1-5; cdr3_aa: CASIPRGEVGQPQHF; cdr3_nt: TGTGCCAGTATTCCCCGGGGAGAGGTGGGGCAGCCCCAGCATTTT
clone_size: few; d_call: .; v_call: TRBV29-1; j_call: TRBJ1-1; cdr3_aa: CSVETSGVTEAFF; cdr3_nt: TGCAGCGTTGAGACGTCAGGGGTCACTGAAGCTTTCTTT
clone_size: .; d_call: TRBD2; v_call: TRBV7-6; j_call: TRBJ2-2; cdr3_aa: CASSSSSWREGRIRTNTGELFF; cdr3_nt: TGTGCCAGCAGCTCAAGCAGTTGGCGGGAGGGCCGAATCCGCACGAACACCGGGGAGCTGTTTTTT